This T cell receptor beta chain was found in a study of graft-versus-host responses after intestinal transplantation (dated by TCRdb to the early 2020s). For context, the study as a whole: The transplants that recipients got were multivisceral, liver-intestinal, or isolated intestinal. Graft-versus-host and host-versus-graft alloreactive T cell clones were tracked in the graft, circulation and bone marrow after intestinal transplantation using bulk TCR-beta CDR3 sequencing. Rather than going through the commercial service, samples from a few later patients were sequenced in-house on an Illumina MiSeq and processed with MiXCR. Alloreactive clones were identified by sequencing pre-transplant mixed lymphocyte reaction products and comparing them with unstimulated pre-transplant donor and recipient T cells. The cohort enrolled 20 to 30 intestinal transplant recipients including one retransplant, and 3 patients lacking pretransplant specimens were excluded. A peak of at least 4% donor T cells among recipient peripheral blood mononuclear cells was the definition used for donor T cell macrochimerism. Anti-thymocyte globulin induction was given to all recipients, followed by maintenance tacrolimus and steroids for around three years.

Libraries came from the immunoSEQ multiplex PCR assay. For most patients, genomic DNA was isolated using the Qiagen DNeasy Blood and Tissue Kit and was shipped frozen to Adaptive Biotechnologies for TCR sequencing. High-throughput TCR-beta CDR3 sequencing of genomic DNA from most patients was performed by Adaptive Biotechnologies. In the authors' own workflow: TCR sequencing data were retrieved from Adaptive's ImmunoSEQ software for 15 to 20 patients, whereas a few other patients were processed with MiXCR and VDJtools. CD4 versus CD8 sorting errors were corrected by removing sequences found in both subsets at a frequency ratio below 5:1. CDR3 nucleotide sequences shared between donor and recipient were removed because their origin could not be assigned. Alloreactive clones required at least 2-fold expansion over unstimulated cells and minimum CFSE-low frequency of 0.002% (template counts) or 0.001% (read counts). Mappable clones were those detected in sequenced pre-transplant spleen, lymph node, or MLR CFSE-low populations of the donor or recipient. The cumulative frequency of alloreactive clones was calculated as a percentage of all sequences, weighted by copy number. TCRdb took this table from immuneACCESS and kept in-frame rearrangements with V and J called. Such tables lack part of the clones; where checked against another copy, unresolved V genes explain under half of the gap, and the rest is unexplained. Clone size and the V and J calls come from that table; the DNA yielded D and trimming. In this sample the table shows some 120,000 clones, more than 80% of which occur a single time. Over 0.15% of the sample belongs to the ten largest clones.

Note on this clone: The clone's antigen remains unknown. One base away there is no much larger clone; base qualities are not given.

The sample's time point label, in plain terms: cells obtained before transplantation from donor or recipient. CD3+CD4+ and CD3+CD8+ populations were FACS-sorted from unstimulated pre-transplant donor and recipient cells taken from spleen or lymph nodes. The study at large found these results: GvH clones were detected in recipient bone marrow, and some of these GvH clones were observed earlier in ileal mucosa or blood, consistent with an intestinal mucosal origin. Early after transplant, declines in HvG clones were associated with peak levels of circulating GvH clones. The conclusions were limited by the relatively low number and heterogeneity of the intestinal transplant patients. In patients with donor T cell macrochimerism, the allografts had high GvH to HvG T cell clonal ratios.

From the cysteine through the phenylalanine, the CDR3 covers 15 amino acids. The entry retains the CDR3 DNA only, 45 bases that are in frame from base 1. CDR1 and CDR2, per the germline V gene, are SGHRS and YFSETQ. For this chain, trimming is 3 bases at the V end and 7 bases at the J end, and the number of junction bases without a gene match is 8. The sequence was obtained from a human donor who received an intestinal transplant. The rearrangement combines TRBV5-1 with TRBJ2-2, with 8 junctional bases fitting TRBD1. The sample here was unstimulated CD4+ T cells sorted from spleen or lymph node cells, taken before intestinal transplant. The DNA reads TGCGCCAGCAGCTATAGGACAGGGATGGTCGGGGAGCTGTTTTTT. Protein translation: CASSYRTGMVGELFF.